This T cell receptor beta chain originates from a study of sequential checkpoint blockade in melanoma. The treatment denotes: randomized to nivolumab then ipilimumab (arm A) or the reverse (arm B). V lost 2 bases and J 4 bases, leaving 9 bases between the germline ends. Germline loops: CDR1 SGHNT, CDR2 YYREEE (reference sequence). This CDR3 spans 14 amino acids. Assay used: immunoSEQ multiplex PCR; TCRdb lists only in-frame clones, some missing. Of under 40,000 clones in the sample, over 75% are singletons; the top ten hold around 12%. This TCR was recovered from a human donor with melanoma. The chain employs TRBV5-4 and TRBJ2-2; D perhaps matches TRBD1 (7 bases). The sequenced sample was CD8+ T cells sorted from blood (inferred from file names), obtained from a patient given nivolumab and ipilimumab in sequence. The CDR3 loop reads CASSFQGGTGELFF. As DNA, the CDR3 is TGTGCCAGCAGCTTCCAGGGGGGCACCGGGGAGCTGTTTTTT.